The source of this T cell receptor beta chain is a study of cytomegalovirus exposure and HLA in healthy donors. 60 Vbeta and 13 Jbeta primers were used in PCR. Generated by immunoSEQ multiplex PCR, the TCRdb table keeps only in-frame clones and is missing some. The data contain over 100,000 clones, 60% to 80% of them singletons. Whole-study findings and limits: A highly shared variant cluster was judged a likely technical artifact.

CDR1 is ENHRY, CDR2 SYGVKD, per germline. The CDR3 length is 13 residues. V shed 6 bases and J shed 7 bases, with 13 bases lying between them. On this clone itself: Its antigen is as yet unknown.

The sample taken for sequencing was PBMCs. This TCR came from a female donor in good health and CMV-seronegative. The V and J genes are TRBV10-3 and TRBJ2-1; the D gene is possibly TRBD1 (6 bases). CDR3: CAISRDTGNEQFF. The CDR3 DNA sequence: TGTGCCATCAGCCGGGACACGGGGAATGAGCAGTTCTTC.